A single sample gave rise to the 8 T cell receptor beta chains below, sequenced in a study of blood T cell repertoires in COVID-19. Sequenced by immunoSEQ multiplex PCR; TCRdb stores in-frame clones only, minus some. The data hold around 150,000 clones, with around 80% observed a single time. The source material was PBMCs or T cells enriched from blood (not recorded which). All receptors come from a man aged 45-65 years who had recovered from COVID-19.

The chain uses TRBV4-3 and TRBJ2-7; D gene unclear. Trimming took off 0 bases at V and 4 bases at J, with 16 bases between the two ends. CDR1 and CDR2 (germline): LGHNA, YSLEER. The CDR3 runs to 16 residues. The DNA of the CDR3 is TGCGCCAGCAGCCAAGATCAGACACCGGCCCCTTACGAGCAGTACTTC. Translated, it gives CASSQDQTPAPYEQYF.

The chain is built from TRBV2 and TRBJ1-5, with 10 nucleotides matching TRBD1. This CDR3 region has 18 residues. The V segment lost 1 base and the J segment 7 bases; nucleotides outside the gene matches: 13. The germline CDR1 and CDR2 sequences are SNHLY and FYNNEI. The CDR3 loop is CASSEGLGTGAINQPQHF. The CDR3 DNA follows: TGTGCCAGCAGTGAAGGTCTCGGGACAGGGGCGATAAACCAGCCCCAGCATTTT.

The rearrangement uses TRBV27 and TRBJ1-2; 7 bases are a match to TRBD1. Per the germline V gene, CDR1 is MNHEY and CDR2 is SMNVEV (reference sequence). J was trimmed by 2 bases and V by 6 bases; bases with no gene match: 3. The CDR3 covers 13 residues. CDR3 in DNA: TGTGCCAGCAGCAGGGGGGCCAACTATGGCTACACCTTC. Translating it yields CASSRGANYGYTF.

The CDR3 DNA follows: TGTGCCAGCAGTGAAGCTCAGGGCAGGGTTACCGGGGAGCTGTTTTTT. It encodes CASSEAQGRVTGELFF. This rearrangement joins TRBV2 to TRBJ2-2; D is possibly TRBD1 (5 bases). The CDR3 is made up of 16 amino acids. Deletions cut 0 bases from V and 5 bases from J, with 13 bases between. CDR1 and CDR2 from the germline V gene are SNHLY and FYNNEI.

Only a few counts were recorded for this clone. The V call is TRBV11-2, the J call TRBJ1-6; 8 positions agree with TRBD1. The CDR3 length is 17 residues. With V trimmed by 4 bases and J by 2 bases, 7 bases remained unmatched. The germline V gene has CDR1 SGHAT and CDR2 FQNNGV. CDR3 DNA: TGTGCCAGCAGCTCCCCCCTGGACAGGGCCTATAATTCACCCCTCCACTTT. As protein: CASSSPLDRAYNSPLHF.

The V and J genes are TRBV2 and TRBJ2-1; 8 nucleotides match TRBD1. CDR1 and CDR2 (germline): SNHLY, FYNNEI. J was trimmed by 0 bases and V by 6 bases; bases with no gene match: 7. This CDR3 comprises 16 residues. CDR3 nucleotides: TGTGCCAGCAGGGCCCTCACAGGGGGCTCCTACAATGAGCAGTTCTTC. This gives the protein CASRALTGGSYNEQFF.

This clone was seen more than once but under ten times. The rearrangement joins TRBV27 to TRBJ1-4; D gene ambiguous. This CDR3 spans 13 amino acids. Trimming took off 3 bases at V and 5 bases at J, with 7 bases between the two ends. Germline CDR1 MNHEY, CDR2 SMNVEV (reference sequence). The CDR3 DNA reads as TGTGCCAGCAGTTTGAGCAGGAATGAAAAACTGTTTTTT. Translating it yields CASSLSRNEKLFF.

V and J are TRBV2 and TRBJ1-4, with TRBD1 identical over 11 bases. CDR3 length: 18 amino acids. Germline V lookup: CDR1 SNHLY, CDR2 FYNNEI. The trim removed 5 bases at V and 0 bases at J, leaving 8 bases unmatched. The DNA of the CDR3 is TGTGCCAGCAGTTATTTTGGGGGACAGGGGGCAACTAATGAAAAACTGTTTTTT. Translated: CASSYFGGQGATNEKLFF.